The rows below give T cell receptor beta chains drawn from one sample of a study of beta chain features in type 1 diabetes. Sequencing used immunoSEQ multiplex PCR; TCRdb keeps in-frame clones, though not all of them. The sample holds 400,000 to 500,000 clones, about 15% seen once. Sequencing input: naive CD4+ T cells from blood. The source is a man between 25 and 39 years old in good health. The CDR3 runs from the conserved cysteine through the conserved F or W. The D gene is left open where the match is weak. The size of a clone is reported for some rows only, either as once, few or many, or as a class for expanded clones.

j_gene	abundance	d_gene	v_gene	CDR3aa	CDR3nt
TRBJ2-1	few	TRBD2	TRBV30	CAWNILAGRTNEQFF	TGTGCCTGGAATATACTAGCGGGGAGAACCAATGAGCAGTTCTTC
TRBJ2-1	NA	TRBD1	TRBV10-3	CALGTGDNEQFF	TGTGCCCTCGGGACAGGGGACAATGAGCAGTTCTTC
TRBJ2-5	NA	NA	TRBV12-5	CASGLGQLLETQYF	TGTGCTAGTGGTTTGGGACAGCTTTTGGAGACCCAGTACTTC
TRBJ2-3	NA	TRBD2	TRBV6-5	CASKREGTDTQYF	TGTGCCAGCAAGAGGGAGGGGACAGATACGCAGTATTTT
TRBJ2-3	few	TRBD2	TRBV6-6	CASSYSGGSTDTQYF	TGTGCCAGCAGTTATAGCGGGGGAAGCACAGATACGCAGTATTTT
TRBJ1-1	NA	NA	TRBV5-1	CASSTRAGPAEAFF	TGCGCCAGCAGCACGCGGGCGGGACCCGCTGAAGCTTTCTTT
TRBJ2-1	NA	NA	TRBV28	CAYAQNGNEQFF	TGTGCCTATGCCCAGAATGGCAATGAGCAGTTCTTC
TRBJ2-2	few	NA	TRBV7-9	CASSLSEATGELFF	TGTGCCAGCAGCTTATCGGAGGCTACCGGGGAGCTGTTTTTT
TRBJ2-1	NA	NA	TRBV25-1	CASSESRGASYNEQFF	TGTGCCAGCAGTGAATCACGGGGCGCCTCCTACAATGAGCAGTTCTTC
TRBJ1-2	NA	NA	TRBV15	CATSRVPGQNYGYTF	TGTGCCACCAGCAGAGTACCAGGACAGAACTATGGCTACACCTTC
TRBJ1-2	few	NA	TRBV7-2	CASSLGPGGYTF	TGTGCCAGCAGCCTGGGACCCGGGGGCTACACCTTC
TRBJ2-5	NA	NA	TRBV7-9	CASSFRQGIETQYF	TGTGCCAGCAGCTTCAGGCAGGGTATCGAGACCCAGTACTTC
TRBJ2-5	few	NA	TRBV14	CASSQDVKGVSQETQYF	TGTGCCAGCAGCCAAGATGTGAAGGGGGTCTCACAAGAGACCCAGTACTTC
TRBJ1-2	few	NA	TRBV10-3	CAISDQGTAYGYTF	TGTGCCATCAGTGATCAGGGGACGGCCTATGGCTACACCTTC
TRBJ2-1	NA	NA	TRBV25-1	CASNLNNEQFF	TGTGCCAGCAACCTTAACAATGAGCAGTTCTTC
TRBJ1-2	NA	TRBD1	TRBV27	CASSFLGQANYGYTF	TGTGCCAGCAGTTTTCTAGGACAGGCCAACTATGGCTACACCTTC
TRBJ2-7	NA	NA	TRBV11-2	CASSLNGLGGYEQYF	TGTGCCAGCAGCTTAAATGGGCTGGGCGGCTACGAGCAGTACTTC
TRBJ1-2	few	TRBD1	TRBV2	CASSPDRGRTNYGYTF	TGTGCCAGCAGTCCGGACAGGGGCAGGACTAACTATGGCTACACCTTC
TRBJ2-6	few	NA	TRBV4-1	CASSQTSGANVLTF	TGCGCCAGCAGCCAGACTTCTGGGGCCAACGTCCTGACTTTC
TRBJ1-5	NA	NA	TRBV27	CASSLRGGNQPQHF	TGTGCCAGCAGTTTGAGAGGTGGCAATCAGCCCCAGCATTTT
TRBJ2-1	few	NA	TRBV7-2	CASSLREYGPGFF	TGTGCCAGCAGCTTACGCGAATACGGCCCAGGGTTCTTC
TRBJ2-1	few	TRBD1	TRBV6-5	CASSYYGQGSNEQFF	TGTGCCAGCAGTTACTATGGACAGGGGAGCAATGAGCAGTTCTTC
TRBJ2-7	few	NA	TRBV28	CASSSSGRRYEQYF	TGTGCCAGCAGTTCTAGTGGCAGGCGCTACGAGCAGTACTTC
TRBJ2-1	few	NA	TRBV6-6	CASSDELAYNEQFF	TGTGCCAGCAGTGACGAACTAGCATACAATGAGCAGTTCTTC
TRBJ2-3	few	TRBD2	TRBV5-1	CASSLTGLAMADTQYF	TGCGCCAGCAGCTTGACCGGACTAGCCATGGCAGATACGCAGTATTTT
TRBJ1-2	NA	NA	TRBV25-1	CASSEGQHGYTF	TGTGCCAGCAGTGAAGGACAGCACGGCTACACCTTC
TRBJ2-5	few	TRBD2	TRBV9	CASSPSGSSETQYF	TGTGCCAGCAGCCCTAGCGGGAGCTCGGAGACCCAGTACTTC
TRBJ1-1	NA	NA	TRBV6-5	CASSYRKGAEAFF	TGTGCCAGCAGTTACAGGAAAGGGGCTGAAGCTTTCTTT
TRBJ2-7	few	TRBD2	TRBV7-2	CASSPGIAGGLEQYF	TGTGCCAGCAGCCCCGGGATAGCGGGGGGGCTCGAGCAGTACTTC
TRBJ2-3	few	TRBD2	TRBV7-9	CASSSLAGLTDTQYF	TGTGCCAGCAGCTCGCTAGCGGGTCTCACAGATACGCAGTATTTT
TRBJ2-5	few	TRBD1	TRBV6-1	CASSEGYRGEETQYF	TGTGCCAGCAGTGAAGGATACAGGGGGGAAGAGACCCAGTACTTC
TRBJ2-1	few	NA	TRBV6-6	CASSYEGGLYNEQFF	TGTGCCAGCAGTTACGAGGGGGGTTTGTACAATGAGCAGTTCTTC
TRBJ2-3	few	NA	TRBV30	CAWSVRSEHTQYF	TGTGCCTGGAGTGTACGCTCTGAGCATACGCAGTATTTT
TRBJ2-1	few	NA	TRBV7-2	CASSVRTLSSYNEQFF	TGTGCCAGCAGCGTACGGACTCTTTCCTCCTACAATGAGCAGTTCTTC
TRBJ2-7	few	NA	TRBV5-1	CASSFQGNYEQYF	TGCGCCAGCAGCTTCCAGGGTAACTACGAGCAGTACTTC
TRBJ2-3	few	NA	TRBV7-9	CASSSDSGTQYF	TGTGCCAGCAGCTCTGACTCGGGTACGCAGTATTTT
TRBJ2-3	few	NA	TRBV7-2	CASSLAGVDTQYF	TGTGCCAGCAGCTTAGCGGGAGTAGATACGCAGTATTTT
TRBJ2-1	NA	TRBD2	TRBV30	CAWSVRGLATRRSNEQFF	TGTGCCTGGAGTGTACGGGGACTAGCGACCCGGCGTTCCAATGAGCAGTTCTTC
TRBJ2-7	NA	TRBD1	TRBV19	CASSHRDRASYEQYF	TGTGCCAGTAGTCACCGGGACAGGGCCTCCTACGAGCAGTACTTC
TRBJ1-2	NA	NA	TRBV29-1	CSVESLLGYTF	TGCAGCGTTGAAAGTTTACTCGGCTACACCTTC
TRBJ1-1	NA	NA	TRBV20-1	CSASRGTEAFF	TGCAGTGCTAGCAGGGGCACTGAAGCTTTCTTT
TRBJ2-4	NA	TRBD2	TRBV11-1	CASSLASGKITRNIQYF	TGTGCCAGCAGCTTAGCGAGCGGGAAAATTACGAGGAACATTCAGTACTTC
TRBJ1-4	NA	NA	TRBV30	CAWGPPKKLFF	TGTGCCTGGGGTCCCCCAAAAAAACTGTTTTTT
TRBJ1-2	NA	TRBD1	TRBV2	CASRPGTARYGYTF	TGTGCCAGCAGGCCGGGGACAGCTCGATATGGCTACACCTTC
TRBJ2-1	few	NA	TRBV30	CAWSVLGSSYNEQFF	TGTGCCTGGAGTGTACTCGGGAGCTCCTACAATGAGCAGTTCTTC
TRBJ2-5	NA	NA	TRBV7-2	CASSLGVAPEVETQYF	TGTGCCAGCAGCTTAGGCGTTGCCCCGGAGGTCGAGACCCAGTACTTC
TRBJ2-4	few	TRBD2	TRBV5-4	CASSLGLAGRGAKNIQYF	TGTGCCAGCAGCTTGGGACTAGCGGGACGGGGAGCCAAAAACATTCAGTACTTC
TRBJ2-1	NA	TRBD1	TRBV6-5	CASSIRDRESDEQFF	TGTGCCAGCAGCATACGGGACAGGGAATCTGATGAGCAGTTCTTC
TRBJ2-3	NA	NA	TRBV4-3	CASSQDSVSSFDTQYF	TGCGCCAGCAGCCAAGATTCCGTCTCAAGCTTTGATACGCAGTATTTT
TRBJ2-5	NA	NA	TRBV25-1	CASSDQGWTQYF	TGTGCCAGCAGTGACCAGGGATGGACCCAGTACTTC